Below are 11 T cell receptor beta chains sequenced from a single sample in a study of neurological immune-mediated disorders. MiXCR was run by TCRdb on the 5' RACE reads, yielding one entry per CDR3 protein. This sample has 60,000 to 85,000 distinct CDR3 sequences, with approximately 5% found just once. The sample comprised PBMCs. The receptors were gathered from a woman in her seventies with multiple sclerosis.

J is TRBJ1-2 and V is TRBV12-3 or TRBV12-4; 9 positions match TRBD1. The CDR3 has 15 amino acids. The V gene end was trimmed by 5 bases and the J gene end by 7 bases; junction bases not matched to a gene: 11. The CDR3 coding sequence is TGTGCCAGCAGTATATACAGGGGGCTAGTGGGTGGCTACACCTTC. Its protein product is CASSIYRGLVGGYTF.

This clonotype has only a few counts. The rearrangement uses TRBV30 and TRBJ1-1, with D hard to call. Germline V gives CDR1 GTSNPN, CDR2 SVGIG (reference sequence). The CDR3 covers 14 residues. V lost 1 base and J 3 bases, leaving 12 bases between the germline ends. The CDR3 sequence is CAWSGRLRDTEAFF. In DNA, the CDR3 is TGTGCCTGGAGTGGACGCCTAAGGGACACTGAAGCTTTCTTT. The full variable domain, rest sourced from reference TRBV30 and TRBJ1-1, is SQTIHQWPATLVQPVGSPLSLECTVEGTSNPNLYWYRQAAGRGLQLLFYSVGIGQISSEVPQNLSASRPQDRQFILSSKKLLLSDSGFYLCAWSGRLRDTEAFFGQGTRLTVV.

This clonotype was seen many times. V usage is TRBV14 and J usage is TRBJ2-3, with 8 bases that match TRBD2. V gave up 6 bases and J gave up 2 bases; unmatched junction bases: 10. The CDR3 consists of 16 residues. CDR1 SGHDN and CDR2 FVKESK come from the germline V gene. The CDR3 spells CASSPPKRGTTDTQYF. The CDR3 coding sequence is TGTGCCAGCAGTCCCCCAAAGCGGGGGACCACAGATACGCAGTATTTT.

The table lists this clonotype with many counts. The V gene is TRBV14, the J gene TRBJ2-1, with D possibly being TRBD1 or TRBD2 (5 bases each). Trimming stripped 0 bases from V and 15 bases from J, with 15 bases between. The CDR3 runs to 13 residues. Germline CDR1 reads SGHDN; CDR2 reads FVKESK. The CDR3 nucleotides read TGTGCCAGCAGCCAAGATTTGGGGGACGTTCTGTTCTTC. This translates into CASSQDLGDVLFF.

This clonotype was detected many times. The gene calls are TRBV5-1 and TRBJ2-2; D not resolved. The CDR3 is 11 amino acids. Trimming stripped 3 bases from V and 7 bases from J, with 4 bases between. Germline assignment: CDR1 SGHRS and CDR2 YFSETQ. This CDR3 is CASSSVGELFF. CDR3 in DNA: TGCGCCAGCAGCTCCGTCGGGGAGCTGTTTTTT. Filled out from reference TRBV5-1 and TRBJ2-2, the complete variable domain reads KAGVTQTPRYLIKTRGQQVTLSCSPISGHRSVSWYQQTPGQGLQFLFEYFSETQRNKGNFPGRFSGRQFSNSRSEMNVSTLELGDSALYLCASSSVGELFFGEGSRLTVL.

This clonotype was seen many times. This sequence joins TRBV12-3 or TRBV12-4 and TRBJ2-3; unclear D gene. CDR3 size: 15 residues. V lost 2 bases, J lost 0 bases, and 9 bases lay in between. The CDR3 DNA is TGTGCCAGCAGTTTACCGGGCGGAAGCACAGATACGCAGTATTTT. Translated: CASSLPGGSTDTQYF.

This clonotype was recorded many times. V is TRBV7-9 and J is TRBJ1-4; a weak D match, TRBD1 (5 bases). This CDR3 contains 15 residues. Trimming cost V 1 base and J 6 bases, with 12 bases left between them. Germline V CDR1 and CDR2: SEHNR, FQNEAQ (reference sequence). The CDR3: CASSLGAGQHEKLFF. The CDR3 DNA reads as TGTGCCAGCAGCTTAGGAGCAGGACAACATGAAAAACTGTTTTTT.

This clonotype has a count of ten or more. The chain couples TRBV6-5 to TRBJ1-2, with TRBD1 matching 10 bases. Germline V gene data show CDR1 as MNHEY and CDR2 as SVGAGI. V trimming: 0 bases; J trimming: 6 bases; junction bases outside the gene matches: 10. The CDR3 loop spans 17 amino acids. The CDR3: CASSYSSDRGTINGYTF. For the CDR3, the DNA is TGTGCCAGCAGTTACTCCTCGGACAGGGGGACTATCAATGGCTACACCTTC.

This clonotype was found many times. This sequence joins TRBV29-1 and TRBJ2-4; 11 positions agree with TRBD1. CDR1 SQVTM and CDR2 ANQGSEA come from the germline V gene. CDR3 size: 13 residues. Unmatched junction bases numbered 7, after V lost 7 bases and J lost 8 bases. The CDR3 region is CSAAGTGGYIQYF. CDR3 DNA sequence: TGCAGCGCCGCCGGGACAGGGGGTTACATTCAGTACTTC.

In its sample, this clonotype was seen a few times. A read error is possible here, since a much larger clone lies one base away. This sequence joins TRBV6-6 and TRBJ2-3; D is undetermined. Germline loops: CDR1 MNHNY, CDR2 SVGAGI (reference sequence). The CDR3 length is 13 residues. CDR3 loop: CASSYRYLDKQYF. Written as DNA, the CDR3 is TGTGCCAGCAGTTACAGATACTTAGATAAGCAGTATTTT.

This clonotype was found many times. The rearrangement joins TRBV3-1 to TRBJ2-2, with D maybe TRBD1 (6 bases). Per the germline V gene, CDR1 is LGHDT and CDR2 is YNNKEL (reference sequence). CDR3 size: 16 residues. The V gene lost 5 bases and the J gene lost 7 bases, with 20 bases spanning the gap. DNA for the CDR3: TGTGCCAGCAGCTACCACCAACCAGGGGCTAACGGGGAGCTGTTTTTT. Residues: CASSYHQPGANGELFF.